This is a list of T cell receptor beta chains from one sample in a study of response to subunit inactivated influenza vaccine. TCRdb fed the RT-PCR reads into MiXCR, producing one record per CDR3 protein. The top ten clones hold more than 9.5% of a sample with a few hundred thousand distinct CDR3 sequences, 14% of them seen once. The sequencing here drew on PBMCs from blood, taken roughly 12 days after vaccination. The source of these receptors is a man aged 45 to 65 who received an inactivated influenza vaccine. Both conserved end residues are part of each CDR3. Fields, in order: J gene, clone size, V gene, D gene, CDR3 protein, CDR3 DNA. The D gene is left open where the match is weak. Only some rows state a clone size, as once, few, many or a class for expanded clones.

TRBJ2-1 | - | TRBV9 | TRBD2 | CASSVGSGGYNEQFF | TGTGCCAGCAGCGTAGGTAGCGGGGGGTACAATGAGCAGTTCTTC
TRBJ2-5 | few | TRBV7-9 | - | CASSPLSETQYF | TGTGCCAGCAGCCCCCTATCCGAGACCCAGTACTTC
TRBJ2-3 | few | TRBV20-1 | TRBD2 | CSASGGASSVTDTQYF | TGCAGTGCTAGCGGGGGGGCCAGTTCGGTCACAGATACGCAGTATTTT
TRBJ2-6 | few | TRBV21-1 | - | CASSKLDRVVKPGANVLTF | TGTGCCAGCAGCAAATTGGACAGGGTGGTAAAACCTGGGGCCAACGTCCTGACTTTC
TRBJ2-1 | - | TRBV7-9 | TRBD2 | CASSAGTSGNYNEQFF | TGTGCCAGCAGCGCAGGGACTAGCGGGAATTACAATGAGCAGTTCTTC
TRBJ2-1 | - | TRBV20-1 | TRBD2 | CSARELSGTKTNEQFF | TGCAGTGCTAGAGAACTTAGCGGGACCAAAACCAATGAGCAGTTCTTC
TRBJ2-1 | - | TRBV7-2 | - | CASSRRSSYNEQFF | TGTGCCAGCAGCCGCAGGAGCTCCTACAATGAGCAGTTCTTC
TRBJ2-1 | few | TRBV20-1 | - | CSASRWDPPNNEQFF | TGCAGTGCTAGCCGGTGGGACCCTCCCAACAATGAGCAGTTCTTC
TRBJ2-7 | - | TRBV25-1 | - | CASSLLHEQYF | TGTGCCAGCAGTTTATTACACGAGCAGTACTTC
TRBJ1-1 | - | TRBV20-1 | - | CSAQYRNTEAFF | TGCAGTGCTCAATACAGGAACACTGAAGCTTTCTTT
TRBJ2-1 | once | TRBV7-9 | - | CASSEPDSGIPYNEQFF | TGTGCCAGCAGCGAGCCCGACAGCGGAATCCCCTACAATGAGCAGTTCTTC
TRBJ1-5 | - | TRBV6-1 | - | CASSEARAAEQPQHF | TGTGCCAGCAGTGAAGCAAGGGCAGCCGAGCAGCCCCAGCATTTT
TRBJ1-4 | few | TRBV12-3/TRBV12-4 | TRBD1 | CASSKLGWDSANEKLFF | TGTGCCAGCAGCAAATTAGGTTGGGACAGCGCTAATGAAAAACTGTTTTTT
TRBJ2-3 | few | TRBV6-1 | TRBD1 | CASSIPGQDTDTQYF | TGTGCCAGCAGTATCCCGGGACAGGACACAGATACGCAGTATTTT
TRBJ2-3 | few | TRBV29-1 | - | CSVELGRGGTDTQYF | TGCAGCGTTGAATTGGGGAGAGGAGGCACAGATACGCAGTATTTT
TRBJ2-1 | - | TRBV29-1 | TRBD2 | CSVLTSFYNEQFF | TGCAGCGTTCTGACTAGCTTTTACAATGAGCAGTTCTTC
TRBJ1-5 | many | TRBV5-1 | TRBD1 | CASMDGTGNQPQHF | TGCGCCAGCATGGATGGGACAGGCAATCAGCCCCAGCATTTT
TRBJ2-3 | few | TRBV6-2/TRBV6-3 | TRBD2 | CASIQPYARGGTDTQYF | TGTGCCAGCATCCAACCCTATGCCCGGGGGGGCACAGATACGCAGTATTTT
TRBJ2-4 | - | TRBV3-1 | - | CASSLSGTLAKNIQYF | TGTGCCAGCAGCCTCTCCGGGACCCTAGCCAAAAACATTCAGTACTTC
TRBJ2-1 | - | TRBV10-3 | TRBD1 | CAISGTGRNEQFF | TGTGCCATCAGTGGGACAGGGAGGAATGAGCAGTTCTTC
TRBJ1-6 | - | TRBV25-1 | - | CASSPLGAANSPLHF | TGTGCCAGCAGTCCCCTTGGGGCGGCGAATTCACCCCTCCACTTT
TRBJ2-5 | many | TRBV11-2 | - | CASSKRSGFVGQEGTQYF | TGTGCCAGCAGCAAACGGAGTGGGTTTGTTGGCCAAGAAGGGACCCAGTACTTC
TRBJ2-2 | - | TRBV11-1 | - | CASSRRMGGGLISTGELFF | TGTGCCAGCAGCCGAAGAATGGGAGGGGGACTTATCTCAACCGGGGAGCTGTTTTTT
TRBJ2-7 | - | TRBV13 | TRBD2 | CASSFSLAGARSYEQYF | TGTGCCAGCAGCTTTAGTCTAGCGGGGGCCCGCTCCTACGAGCAGTACTTC
TRBJ2-3 | - | TRBV20-1 | TRBD1 | CSAEQGAIGDTQYF | TGCAGTGCCGAACAGGGGGCTATAGGGGATACGCAGTATTTT
TRBJ1-2 | few | TRBV30 | TRBD1 | CAWSRRDRTYYGYTF | TGTGCCTGGAGCCGTAGGGACAGGACATACTATGGCTACACCTTC
TRBJ2-1 | few | TRBV16 | - | CASSLKQSRGLGNEQFF | TGTGCCAGCAGCCTCAAACAATCTCGGGGTTTGGGCAATGAGCAGTTCTTC
TRBJ1-6 | - | TRBV4-3 | - | CASSQDHTVGSPLHF | TGCGCCAGCAGCCAAGACCATACGGTTGGGTCACCCCTCCACTTT
TRBJ1-1 | few | TRBV6-5 | - | CASSSGKIRGLHTEAFF | TGTGCCAGCAGTTCCGGAAAAATCAGGGGATTGCACACTGAAGCTTTCTTT
TRBJ2-1 | few | TRBV19 | TRBD2 | CASSIGPWGLAGGDEQFF | TGTGCCAGTAGTATAGGCCCTTGGGGACTAGCGGGAGGCGATGAGCAGTTCTTC
TRBJ2-2 | few | TRBV25-1 | TRBD1 | CASSAGTGLTGELFF | TGTGCCAGCAGTGCCGGGACAGGGTTGACCGGGGAGCTGTTTTTT
TRBJ2-1 | - | TRBV12-5 | TRBD2 | CASGFSLLAGAVSYNEQFF | TGTGCTAGTGGTTTTTCCCTACTAGCGGGAGCTGTCTCCTACAATGAGCAGTTCTTC
TRBJ1-1 | - | TRBV4-2 | - | CASSQPFAGTEAFF | TGTGCCAGCAGCCAACCATTTGCGGGCACTGAAGCTTTCTTT
TRBJ2-7 | - | TRBV6-1 | - | CASRPRISYEQYF | TGTGCCAGCAGACCCAGAATCTCCTACGAGCAGTACTTC
TRBJ2-2 | - | TRBV4-3 | TRBD2 | CASSQAGLAGVTGELFF | TGCGCCAGCAGCCAGGCCGGGCTAGCGGGCGTGACCGGGGAGCTGTTTTTT
TRBJ2-1 | - | TRBV20-1 | TRBD1 | CSASRGHNEQFF | TGCAGTGCTAGTAGGGGGCACAATGAGCAGTTCTTC
TRBJ2-4 | few | TRBV6-1 | - | CASSPDREGAKNIQYF | TGTGCCAGCAGCCCCGACAGGGAGGGCGCCAAAAACATTCAGTACTTC
TRBJ2-3 | many | TRBV24-1 | - | CATSARDTQYF | TGTGCCACCAGTGCCAGAGATACGCAGTATTTT
TRBJ2-7 | few | TRBV5-1 | - | CASSWGSAYEQYF | TGCGCCAGCAGCTGGGGCAGCGCCTACGAGCAGTACTTC
TRBJ2-1 | - | TRBV10-2 | - | CASSDSGTGEQFF | TGCGCCAGCAGTGATAGCGGGACAGGGGAGCAGTTCTTC
TRBJ2-1 | - | TRBV12-3/TRBV12-4 | - | CASSFGHSSYNEQFF | TGTGCCAGCAGTTTCGGGCATTCCTCCTACAATGAGCAGTTCTTC
TRBJ2-1 | - | TRBV12-3/TRBV12-4 | - | CASSLDLSGPQNNEQFF | TGTGCCAGCAGTTTAGATTTGTCGGGACCGCAAAACAATGAGCAGTTCTTC
TRBJ1-1 | few | TRBV20-1 | - | CSASRQGGTEAFF | TGCAGTGCTAGTCGCCAGGGAGGCACTGAAGCTTTCTTT
TRBJ1-2 | many | TRBV7-9 | - | CASSFDSNYGYTF | TGTGCCAGCAGCTTTGACAGTAACTATGGCTACACCTTC
TRBJ2-7 | few | TRBV18 | - | CASSTESYEQYF | TGTGCCAGCTCAACAGAGTCCTACGAGCAGTACTTC
TRBJ1-6 | - | TRBV7-9 | - | CASSPRGQFDSPLHF | TGTGCCAGCAGCCCCCGGGGGCAGTTTGATTCACCCCTCCACTTT
TRBJ1-6 | - | TRBV14 | - | CASSQAGGKNSPLHF | TGTGCCAGCAGCCAAGCGGGGGGGAAAAATTCACCCCTCCACTTT
TRBJ2-1 | many | TRBV5-1 | - | CASSLDGYNEQFF | TGCGCCAGCAGCCTGGACGGCTACAATGAGCAGTTCTTC
TRBJ2-7 | many | TRBV7-2 | - | CASSFPGHTYEQYF | TGTGCCAGCAGCTTCCCGGGACATACCTACGAGCAGTACTTC